The source of this T cell receptor (beta chain) is a study of blood T cell repertoires in COVID-19. Trimming removed 3 bases from V and 1 base from J, with 12 bases in between. Germline V gives CDR1 SNHLY, CDR2 FYNNEI. This CDR3 is built from 15 residues. Using immunoSEQ multiplex PCR, the repertoire was profiled, and TCRdb retains in-frame clones only, with some absent. The sample includes just under 150,000 clones, approximately 87% seen only once; the top ten take over 8.5%. The sequence derives from a woman between 45 and 65 years old with active or convalescent COVID-19. This chain joins TRBV2 and TRBJ1-1; D not resolved. The sample taken for sequencing was peripheral blood. The CDR3 nucleotides read TGTGCCAGCAGTGACGGTAGTTACGAGAACACTGAAGCTTTCTTT. This gives the protein CASSDGSYENTEAFF.